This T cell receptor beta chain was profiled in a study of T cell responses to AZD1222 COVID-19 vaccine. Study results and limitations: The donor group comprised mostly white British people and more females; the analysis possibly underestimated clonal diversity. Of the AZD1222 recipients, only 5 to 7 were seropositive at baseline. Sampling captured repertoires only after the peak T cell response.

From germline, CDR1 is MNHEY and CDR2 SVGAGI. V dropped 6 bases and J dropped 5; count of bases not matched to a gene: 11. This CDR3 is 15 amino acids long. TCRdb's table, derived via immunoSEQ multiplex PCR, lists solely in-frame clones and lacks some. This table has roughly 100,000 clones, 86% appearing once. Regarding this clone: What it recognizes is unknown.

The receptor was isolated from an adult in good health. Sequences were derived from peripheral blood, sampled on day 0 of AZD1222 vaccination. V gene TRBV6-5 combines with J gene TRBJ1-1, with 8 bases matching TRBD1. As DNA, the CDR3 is TGTGCCAGCAGCCCACAAGACAGGGGTGGAACTGAAGCTTTCTTT. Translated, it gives CASSPQDRGGTEAFF.